A selection of T cell receptor beta chains follows, all from one sample in a study of CD8 T cells in ankylosing spondylitis. TCRdb re-called the 5' RACE reads with MiXCR, one entry per CDR3 protein. The sample gives roughly 400,000 distinct CDR3 sequences, approximately 20% of which show up once; about a sixth is in the top ten. Sequenced sample: blood, either unsorted or a sorted T cell fraction (not recorded which). The receptors here all came from a male donor with ankylosing spondylitis. Each CDR3 is given with its conserved first and last residue. D genes are given only for firm matches. Clone size appears in some rows only: once, few, many, or a class for an expanded clone.

clone size	D gene	J gene	V gene	CDR3 DNA	CDR3 protein
-	-	TRBJ2-2	TRBV20-1	TGCAGTGCTAGCACTCCGTCCCGCACCGGGGAGCTGTTTTTT	CSASTPSRTGELFF
few	TRBD2	TRBJ2-1	TRBV15	TGTGCCACCAGCCCGATGCCCCAAGCGGGATGGAACAATGAGCAGTTCTTC	CATSPMPQAGWNNEQFF
-	-	TRBJ1-3	TRBV27	TGTGCCAGCAGTTCCGAACCCCCCCTCAGGGCGCACTCTGGAAACACCATATATTTT	CASSSEPPLRAHSGNTIYF
many	-	TRBJ2-7	TRBV5-1	TGCGCCAGCAGCTTAGCCGGGTCTAGTCACGAGCAGTACTTC	CASSLAGSSHEQYF
few	-	TRBJ2-5	TRBV7-9	TGTGCCAGCGGACCTCTACAAGAGACCCAGTACTTC	CASGPLQETQYF
-	TRBD2	TRBJ2-5	TRBV6-1	TGTGCCTGTGGTCCGGGGGAGGGCCGAGTCCAAGAGACCCAGTACTTC	CACGPGEGRVQETQYF
few	-	TRBJ2-3	TRBV12-3/TRBV12-4	TGTGCCAGCAGTTTATTCAGGGATACGCAGTATTTT	CASSLFRDTQYF
few	-	TRBJ2-3	TRBV2	TGTGCCAGCAGTGACTCACTGCGCTTAGATACGCAGTATTTT	CASSDSLRLDTQYF
-	-	TRBJ1-2	TRBV7-9	TGTGCCAGCAGCTCCGTTCTTAGTGGCTACACCTTC	CASSSVLSGYTF
-	-	TRBJ2-6	TRBV6-2/TRBV6-3	TGTGCCACTGATCCCTCTGGGGCCAACGTCCTGACTTTC	CATDPSGANVLTF
many	-	TRBJ1-1	TRBV11-2	TGTGCCAGCAGCCCGATGGACGAAGCTTTCTTT	CASSPMDEAFF
-	TRBD1	TRBJ1-5	TRBV6-1	TGTGCCAGCACCATCTCCGGGACAGGGAACCAGCCCCAGCATTTT	CASTISGTGNQPQHF
few	TRBD1	TRBJ1-4	TRBV6-5	TGTGCCAGCAGTTATGGGCAGGGGGCCGAGTTTGATGAAAAACTGTTTTTT	CASSYGQGAEFDEKLFF
-	-	TRBJ2-1	TRBV11-2	TGTGCCAGCAGCCCCGGTTTGGGGAACGAGCAGTTCTTC	CASSPGLGNEQFF
-	-	TRBJ2-3	TRBV15	TGTGCCACCAGCAGAGATCGAGGGAAAACAGATACGCAGTATTTT	CATSRDRGKTDTQYF
-	TRBD1	TRBJ1-2	TRBV7-9	TGTGCCAGCAGCTTTGGACAGGGAACTGGGGAAGGCTACACCTTC	CASSFGQGTGEGYTF
few	TRBD2	TRBJ2-2	TRBV20-1	TGCAGTGCTAGCGCCGGACTAGCGGGAGTAAGGGAGCTGTTTTTT	CSASAGLAGVRELFF
few	-	TRBJ2-7	TRBV5-1	TGCGCCAGCAGCGAAACCGGGACCTTCTACGAGCAGTACTTC	CASSETGTFYEQYF
few	TRBD2	TRBJ2-3	TRBV11-2	TGTGCCAGCAGCTCAGAACTGGGACTAGCGGGAGTAGATACGCAGTATTTT	CASSSELGLAGVDTQYF
few	TRBD2	TRBJ2-7	TRBV27	TGTGCCAGCAGTTTATCACTAGCGGGAGTGGCCTACGAGCAGTACTTC	CASSLSLAGVAYEQYF
few	-	TRBJ2-3	TRBV5-1	TGCGCCAGCAGCTTGCGAGGGGTCACAGATACGCAGTATTTT	CASSLRGVTDTQYF
many	-	TRBJ2-1	TRBV20-1	TGCAGTGCTAAAAGTCTTTACAATGAGCAGTTCTTC	CSAKSLYNEQFF
-	-	TRBJ1-4	TRBV3-1	TGTGCCAGCAGCCAAGTTCCGAATGAAAAACTGTTTTTT	CASSQVPNEKLFF
-	-	TRBJ2-3	TRBV5-5	TGTGCCAGCAGCTTAGGGGAAGATACGCAGTATTTT	CASSLGEDTQYF
-	-	TRBJ1-1	TRBV5-1	TGCGCCAGCAGCACTCCTCAAGTGGGCGTCGGGACTGAAGCTTTCTTT	CASSTPQVGVGTEAFF
many	-	TRBJ2-5	TRBV5-1	TGCGCCAGCAGCTACAGCGAACAAGAGACCCAGTACTTC	CASSYSEQETQYF
few	TRBD2	TRBJ2-2	TRBV4-1	TGCGCCAGCAGCCAAGATGGGACTAGCGGGGGTACGGGAACCGGGGAGCTGTTTTTT	CASSQDGTSGGTGTGELFF
-	-	TRBJ1-5	TRBV20-1	TGCAGTGCTAGAGGGGGGCGCGGGGTTAATCAGCCCCAGCATTTT	CSARGGRGVNQPQHF
few	TRBD2	TRBJ2-3	TRBV9	TGTGCCAGCAGCGTAGGGACAGTAACGGGAGGGTTCTCAGATACGCAGTATTTT	CASSVGTVTGGFSDTQYF
few	-	TRBJ1-2	TRBV29-1	TGCAGCGTTGATGAGGTGACAGAGTATATGGAGGGCTACACCTTC	CSVDEVTEYMEGYTF
few	-	TRBJ1-5	TRBV6-5	TGTGCCAGCAGTTACGGAGGAGCGGATCAGCCCCAGCATTTT	CASSYGGADQPQHF
many	TRBD2	TRBJ2-5	TRBV29-1	TGCAGCGTTGGGAACGGGGGGAACCAAGAGACCCAGTACTTC	CSVGNGGNQETQYF
-	-	TRBJ2-5	TRBV18	TGTGCCAGCTCTATTTCGGGATTCCAAGAGACCCAGTACTTC	CASSISGFQETQYF
-	-	TRBJ2-1	TRBV6-5	TGTGCCAGCAGTTACGTAGGGATGCGGGTTAACGATGAGCAGTTCTTC	CASSYVGMRVNDEQFF
-	TRBD2	TRBJ2-2	TRBV7-3	TGTGCCAGCAGCCCGACTAGCGGGAATATACCGGGGGAGCTGTTTTTT	CASSPTSGNIPGELFF
many	TRBD2	TRBJ2-1	TRBV7-3	TGTGCCACTAGGACTAGCGGGACGAACAATGAGCAGTTCTTC	CATRTSGTNNEQFF
few	TRBD1	TRBJ2-1	TRBV5-1	TGCGCCAGCAGCCGGACAACCGGGACAGGGACTTACAATGAGCAGTTCTTC	CASSRTTGTGTYNEQFF
few	TRBD1	TRBJ2-1	TRBV7-9	TGTGCCAGCAGCCCGACAGGGCGTACCTACAATGAGCAGTTCTTC	CASSPTGRTYNEQFF
-	-	TRBJ2-1	TRBV11-3	TGTGCCAGCAGCTTACGGGTGTCCGGGGAGCAGTTCTTC	CASSLRVSGEQFF
few	TRBD1	TRBJ2-2	TRBV7-2	TGTGCCAGCAGTAAGGACAGGGGGCCCGGGGAGCTGTTTTTT	CASSKDRGPGELFF
many	-	TRBJ1-6	TRBV6-1	TGTGCCAGCAGTGGTTCGGGGGCCTATAATTCACCCCTCCACTTT	CASSGSGAYNSPLHF
-	-	TRBJ2-3	TRBV7-8	TGTGCCAGCAGGGATCACAGGGCTGCAGATACGCAGTATTTT	CASRDHRAADTQYF
few	-	TRBJ1-5	TRBV3-1	TGTGCCAGCAGCCAATCCGGAGGGAGTCAGCCCCAGCATTTT	CASSQSGGSQPQHF
many	-	TRBJ2-4	TRBV5-1	TGCGCCAGCAGCTTGTTGGGGGGCGCCAAAAACATTCAGTACTTC	CASSLLGGAKNIQYF
few	TRBD2	TRBJ2-7	TRBV4-3	TGCGCCAGCAGCGAAATACTAGCGCCCTCCTACGAGCAGTACTTC	CASSEILAPSYEQYF
-	-	TRBJ1-1	TRBV9	TGTGCCAGCAGCGTAGCCTCTCTGGCAGATGAAGCTTTCTTT	CASSVASLADEAFF
many	-	TRBJ2-5	TRBV29-1	TGCAGCGTTGAGAACTGGATGGGAGAGACCCAGTACTTC	CSVENWMGETQYF